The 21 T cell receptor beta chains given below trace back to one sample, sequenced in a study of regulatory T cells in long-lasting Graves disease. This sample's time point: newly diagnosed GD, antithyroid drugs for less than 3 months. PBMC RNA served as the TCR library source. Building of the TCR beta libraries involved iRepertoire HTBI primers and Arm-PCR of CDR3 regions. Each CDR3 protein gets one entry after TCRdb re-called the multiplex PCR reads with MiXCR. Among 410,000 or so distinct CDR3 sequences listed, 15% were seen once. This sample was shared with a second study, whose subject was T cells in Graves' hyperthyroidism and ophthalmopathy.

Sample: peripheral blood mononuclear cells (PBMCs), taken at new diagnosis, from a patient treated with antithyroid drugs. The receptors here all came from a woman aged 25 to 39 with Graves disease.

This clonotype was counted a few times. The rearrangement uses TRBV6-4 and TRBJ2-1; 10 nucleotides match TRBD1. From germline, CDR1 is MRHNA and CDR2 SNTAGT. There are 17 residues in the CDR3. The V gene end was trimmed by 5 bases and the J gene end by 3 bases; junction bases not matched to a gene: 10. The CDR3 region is CASSRAGTGVYYNEQFF. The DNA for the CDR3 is TGTGCCAGCAGTCGGGCCGGGACAGGGGTGTACTACAATGAGCAGTTCTTC.

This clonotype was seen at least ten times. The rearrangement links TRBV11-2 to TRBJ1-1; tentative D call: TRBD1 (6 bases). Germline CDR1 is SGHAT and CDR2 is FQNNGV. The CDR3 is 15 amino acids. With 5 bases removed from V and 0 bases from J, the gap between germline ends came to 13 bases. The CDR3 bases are TGTGCCAGCAGCCGGACAGATAGTCTGAACACTGAAGCTTTCTTT. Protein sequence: CASSRTDSLNTEAFF.

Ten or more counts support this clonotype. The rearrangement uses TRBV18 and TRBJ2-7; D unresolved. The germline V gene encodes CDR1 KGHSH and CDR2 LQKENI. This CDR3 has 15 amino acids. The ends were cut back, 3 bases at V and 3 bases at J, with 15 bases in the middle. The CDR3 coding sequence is TGTGCCAGCTCACCTATTGGCACTACCTACTACGAGCAGTACTTC. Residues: CASSPIGTTYYEQYF.

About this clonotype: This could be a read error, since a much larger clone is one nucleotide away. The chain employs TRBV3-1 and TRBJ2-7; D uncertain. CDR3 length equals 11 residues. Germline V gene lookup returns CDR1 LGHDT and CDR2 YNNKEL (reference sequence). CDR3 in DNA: TGTGCCAGCAGCCGCGAATACGAGCAGCACTTC. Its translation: CASSREYEQHF.

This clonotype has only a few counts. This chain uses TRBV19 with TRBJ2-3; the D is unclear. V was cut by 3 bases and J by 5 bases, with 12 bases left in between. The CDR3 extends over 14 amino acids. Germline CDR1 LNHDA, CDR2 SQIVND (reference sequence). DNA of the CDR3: TGTGCCAGTAGTATGCCTCTGGCCGGAGATACGCAGTATTTT. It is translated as CASSMPLAGDTQYF. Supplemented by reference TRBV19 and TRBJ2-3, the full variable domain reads DGGITQSPKYLFRKEGQNVTLSCEQNLNHDAMYWYRQDPGQGLRLIYYSQIVNDFQKGDIAEGYSVSREKKESFPLTVTSAQKNPTAFYLCASSMPLAGDTQYFGPGTRLTVL.

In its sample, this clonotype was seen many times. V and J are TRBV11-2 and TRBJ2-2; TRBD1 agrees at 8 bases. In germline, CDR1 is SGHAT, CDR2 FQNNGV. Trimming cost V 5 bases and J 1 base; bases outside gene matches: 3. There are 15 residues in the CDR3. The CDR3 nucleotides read TGTGCCAGCAGCCCGGGACAGGAGAACACCGGGGAGCTGTTTTTT. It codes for CASSPGQENTGELFF. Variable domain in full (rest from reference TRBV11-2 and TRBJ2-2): EAGVAQSPRYKIIEKRQSVAFWCNPISGHATLYWYQQILGQGPKLLIQFQNNGVVDDSQLPKDRFSAERLKGVDSTLKIQPAKLEDSAVYLCASSPGQENTGELFFGEGSRLTVL.

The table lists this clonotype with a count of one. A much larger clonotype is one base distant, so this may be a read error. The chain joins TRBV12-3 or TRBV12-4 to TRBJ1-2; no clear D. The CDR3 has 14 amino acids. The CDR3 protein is CASSLGALNYGYAF. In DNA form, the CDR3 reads TGTGCCAGCAGTTTAGGGGCGTTGAACTATGGCTACGCCTTC.

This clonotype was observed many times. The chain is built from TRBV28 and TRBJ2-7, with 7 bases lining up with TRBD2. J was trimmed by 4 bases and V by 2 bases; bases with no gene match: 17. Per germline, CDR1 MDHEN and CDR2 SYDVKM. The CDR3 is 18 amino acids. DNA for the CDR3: TGTGCCAGCAGTTTAAGGCCTCTTATGCGGGAGCTTTTATACGAGCAGTACTTC. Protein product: CASSLRPLMRELLYEQYF.

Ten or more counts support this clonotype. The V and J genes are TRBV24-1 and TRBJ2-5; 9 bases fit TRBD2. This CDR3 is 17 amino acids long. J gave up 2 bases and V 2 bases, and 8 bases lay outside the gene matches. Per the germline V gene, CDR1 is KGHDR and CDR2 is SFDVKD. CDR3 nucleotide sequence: TGTGCCACCAGTGATTACCCGGGACTAGCTTATCAAGAGACCCAGTACTTC. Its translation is CATSDYPGLAYQETQYF.

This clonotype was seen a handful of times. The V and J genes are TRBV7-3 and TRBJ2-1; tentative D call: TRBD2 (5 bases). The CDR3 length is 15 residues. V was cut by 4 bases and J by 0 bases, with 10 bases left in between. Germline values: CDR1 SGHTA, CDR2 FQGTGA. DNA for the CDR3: TGTGCCAGCAGCTCGCAGGAGGTCTCCTACAATGAGCAGTTCTTC. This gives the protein CASSSQEVSYNEQFF.

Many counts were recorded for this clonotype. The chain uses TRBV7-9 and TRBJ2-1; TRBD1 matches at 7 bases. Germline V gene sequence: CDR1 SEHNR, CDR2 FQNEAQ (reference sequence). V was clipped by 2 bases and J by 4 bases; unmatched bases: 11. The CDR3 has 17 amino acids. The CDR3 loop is CASSLQQGLAVYNEQFF. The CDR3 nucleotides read TGTGCCAGCAGCTTACAACAGGGGCTCGCCGTATACAATGAGCAGTTCTTC.

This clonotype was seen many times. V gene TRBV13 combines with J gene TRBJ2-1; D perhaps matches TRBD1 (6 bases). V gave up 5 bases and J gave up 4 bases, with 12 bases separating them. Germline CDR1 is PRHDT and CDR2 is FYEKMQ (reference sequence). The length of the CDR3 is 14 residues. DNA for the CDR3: TGTGCCAGCAGCCTAAGCGGACAGTACAATGAGCAGTTCTTC. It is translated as CASSLSGQYNEQFF.

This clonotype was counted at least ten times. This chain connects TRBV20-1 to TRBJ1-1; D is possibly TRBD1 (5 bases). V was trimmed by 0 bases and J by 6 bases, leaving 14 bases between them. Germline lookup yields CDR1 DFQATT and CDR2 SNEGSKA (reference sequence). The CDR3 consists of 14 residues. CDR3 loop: CSARDRGRSSEAFF. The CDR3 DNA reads TGCAGTGCTAGAGATCGGGGCCGGTCCTCTGAAGCTTTCTTT.

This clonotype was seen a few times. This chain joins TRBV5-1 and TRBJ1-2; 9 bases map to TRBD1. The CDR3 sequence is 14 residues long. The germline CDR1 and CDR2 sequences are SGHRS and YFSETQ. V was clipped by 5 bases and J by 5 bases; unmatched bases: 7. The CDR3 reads CASSQTGGPYGYTF. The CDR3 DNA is TGCGCCAGCAGTCAGACAGGGGGTCCATATGGCTACACCTTC.

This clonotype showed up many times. The CDR3 protein is CASNLLQNTEAFF. The CDR3 DNA sequence: TGTGCCAGCAACCTCCTACAGAACACTGAAGCTTTCTTT. The J gene is TRBJ1-1, the V gene TRBV6-1; D uncertain. This CDR3 contains 13 residues. V dropped 7 bases and J dropped 1 base, with 10 bases sitting between them. CDR1 and CDR2 (germline): MNHNS, SASEGT.

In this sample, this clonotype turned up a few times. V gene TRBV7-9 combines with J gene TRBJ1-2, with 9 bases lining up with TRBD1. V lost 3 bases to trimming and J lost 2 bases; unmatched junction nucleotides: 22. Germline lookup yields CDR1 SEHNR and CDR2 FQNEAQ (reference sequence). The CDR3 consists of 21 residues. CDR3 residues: CASSFGSGPRPQGASNYGYTF. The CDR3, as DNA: TGTGCCAGCAGCTTCGGAAGCGGTCCTAGGCCACAGGGGGCGTCCAACTATGGCTACACCTTC.

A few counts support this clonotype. CDR3: CASSFETGHGGNQPQHF. CDR3 coding DNA: TGTGCCAGCAGTTTTGAGACAGGCCACGGGGGCAATCAGCCCCAGCATTTT. The gene calls are TRBV6-5 and TRBJ1-5, with TRBD1 as a possible D gene (6 bases). CDR3 length equals 17 residues. Germline V CDR1 and CDR2: MNHEY, SVGAGI. Trimming stripped 4 bases from V and 2 bases from J, with 18 bases between.

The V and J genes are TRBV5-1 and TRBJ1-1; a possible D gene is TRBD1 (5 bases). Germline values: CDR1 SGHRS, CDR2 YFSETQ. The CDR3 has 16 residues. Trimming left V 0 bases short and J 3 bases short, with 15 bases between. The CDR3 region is CASSLGQGGYDTEAFF. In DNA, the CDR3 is TGCGCCAGCAGCTTGGGGCAGGGAGGTTATGACACTGAAGCTTTCTTT. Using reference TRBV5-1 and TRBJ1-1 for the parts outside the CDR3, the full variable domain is KAGVTQTPRYLIKTRGQQVTLSCSPISGHRSVSWYQQTPGQGLQFLFEYFSETQRNKGNFPGRFSGRQFSNSRSEMNVSTLELGDSALYLCASSLGQGGYDTEAFFGQGTRLTVV.

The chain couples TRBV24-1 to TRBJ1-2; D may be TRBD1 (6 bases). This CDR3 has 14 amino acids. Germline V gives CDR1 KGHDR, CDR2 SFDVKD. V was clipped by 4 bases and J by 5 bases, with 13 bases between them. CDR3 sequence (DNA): TGTGCCACCAGTGAGGACAGTTGGATATATGGCTACACCTTC. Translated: CATSEDSWIYGYTF.

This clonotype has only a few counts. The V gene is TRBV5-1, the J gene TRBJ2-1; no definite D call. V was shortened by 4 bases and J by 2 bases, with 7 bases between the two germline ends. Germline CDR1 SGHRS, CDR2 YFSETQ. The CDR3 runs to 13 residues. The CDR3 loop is CASSDGPYNEQFF. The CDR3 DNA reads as TGCGCCAGCAGCGACGGACCCTACAATGAGCAGTTCTTC.

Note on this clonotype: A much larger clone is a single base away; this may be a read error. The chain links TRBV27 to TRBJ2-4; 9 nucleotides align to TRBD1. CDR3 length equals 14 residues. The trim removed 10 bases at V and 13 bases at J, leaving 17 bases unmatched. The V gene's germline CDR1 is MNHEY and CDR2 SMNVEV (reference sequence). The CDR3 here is CAISPGQGNNEQYF. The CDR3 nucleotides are TGTGCCATCTCACCGGGACAGGGTAACAATGAGCAGTACTTC.